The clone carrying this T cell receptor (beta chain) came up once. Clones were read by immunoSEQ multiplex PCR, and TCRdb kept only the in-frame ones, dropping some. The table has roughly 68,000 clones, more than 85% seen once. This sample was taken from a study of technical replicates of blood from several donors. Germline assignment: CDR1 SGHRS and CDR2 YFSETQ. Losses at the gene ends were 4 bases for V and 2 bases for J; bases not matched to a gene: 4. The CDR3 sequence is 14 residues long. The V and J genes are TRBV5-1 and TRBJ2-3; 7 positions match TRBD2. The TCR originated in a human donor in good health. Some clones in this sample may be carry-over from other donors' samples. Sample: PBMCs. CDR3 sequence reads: CASSPGDYTDTQYF. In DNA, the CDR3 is TGCGCCAGCAGCCCGGGGGACTACACAGATACGCAGTATTTT.